Following are 16 T cell receptor beta chains from one sample sequenced in a study of patients and donors after allogeneic stem cell transplantation. TCRdb re-called the RT-PCR reads through MiXCR, storing one row per CDR3 protein. The sample carries about 160,000 distinct CDR3 sequences, about 24% recorded once. The sample comprised blood, either unsorted or a sorted T cell fraction (not recorded which). The source of these receptors is a human donor who was either an allogeneic HSCT recipient or a stem cell or donor lymphocyte infusion donor (not recorded which). It is not recorded whose cells these are; they may come from a transplant donor.

Of note for this clonotype: Germline and junction disagree at one end, which may indicate a read error. The gene calls are TRBV10-3 and TRBJ1-2; no clear D gene. The CDR3 runs 14 residues. Germline V gene data show CDR1 as ENHRY and CDR2 as SYGVKD. The CDR3 protein is CAISESRPEHGYTF. As DNA, the CDR3 is TGTGCCATCAGTGAGTCGAGGCCAGAGCATGGCTACACCTTT.

V gene TRBV7-2 combines with J gene TRBJ2-1; a possible D gene is TRBD1 (5 bases). The CDR3 is 13 residues long. Germline lookup yields CDR1 SGHTA and CDR2 FQGNSA. V shed 4 bases and J shed 8 bases, with 12 bases lying between them. In DNA, the CDR3 is TGTGCCAGCAGCTCTATAGGGGCGCATGAGCAGTTCTTC. This codes for CASSSIGAHEQFF.

This clonotype was detected a few times. J is TRBJ1-2 and V is TRBV4-3; D may be TRBD1 (5 bases). Germline lookup yields CDR1 LGHNA and CDR2 YSLEER. Trimming took 4 bases from V and 3 from J, leaving 18 bases between them. This CDR3 spans 16 amino acids. The CDR3 spells CASSPYADSLYYGYTF. CDR3 coding DNA: TGCGCCAGCAGCCCCTACGCCGACAGTTTATACTATGGCTACACCTTC.

There are many counts of this clonotype. This sequence joins TRBV20-1 and TRBJ1-2; a weak D match, TRBD1 (6 bases). The CDR3 runs 14 residues. Germline CDR1 DFQATT, CDR2 SNEGSKA (reference sequence). V gave up 8 bases and J gave up 1 base, with 17 bases separating them. The CDR3 region has the DNA TGCAGTACCAGGCGGGACACCAATAACTATGGCTACACCTTC. This codes for CSTRRDTNNYGYTF.

The chain combines TRBV7-2 with TRBJ1-1; no reliable D call. V lost 1 base and J lost 2, with 14 bases in between. The CDR3 has 16 amino acids. Germline V gene data show CDR1 as SGHTA and CDR2 as FQGNSA. The CDR3 spells CASSLVALRLNTEAFF. The CDR3 DNA is TGTGCCAGCAGCTTAGTGGCCCTCCGGCTTAACACTGAAGCTTTCTTT.

The chain recombines TRBV10-3 with TRBJ2-3; TRBD1 matches 10 bases. Germline trimming cut 6 bases from V and 2 bases from J; bases unmatched to any gene: 11. Looked up from germline, CDR1 is ENHRY and CDR2 is SYGVKD. CDR3 length: 17 amino acids. The CDR3 spells CAISRGQGESHTDTQYF. The CDR3 region has the DNA TGTGCCATCAGCCGCGGACAGGGGGAATCCCACACAGATACGCAGTATTTT.

In this sample, this clonotype turned up a few times. J is TRBJ2-1 and V is TRBV27, with 11 bases that match TRBD1. Unmatched junction bases numbered 13, after V lost 3 bases and J lost 15 bases. In germline, CDR1 is MNHEY, CDR2 SMNVEV (reference sequence). There are 15 residues in the CDR3. CDR3 region: CASSLSPGTGGEGFF. In DNA, the CDR3 is TGTGCCAGCAGTTTGAGTCCCGGGACAGGGGGGGAAGGGTTCTTC.

The rearrangement joins TRBV10-3 to TRBJ2-3; tentatively, D is TRBD2 (5 bases). The germline CDR1 and CDR2 sequences are ENHRY and SYGVKD. V dropped 4 bases and J dropped 1 base, with 6 bases sitting between them. The CDR3 consists of 13 residues. The chain's CDR3 is CAISAEGTDTQYF. The CDR3, as DNA: TGTGCCATCAGTGCGGAGGGCACAGATACGCAGTATTTT.

This clonotype occurred a few times. The chain carries TRBV7-3 and TRBJ2-7; no firm D call. The CDR3 consists of 12 residues. V lost 3 bases, J lost 5 bases, and 8 bases lay in between. The germline gives CDR1 SGHTA, CDR2 FQGTGA. The CDR3 reads CASSFLRNEQYF. CDR3 DNA: TGTGCCAGCAGCTTCCTCAGAAACGAGCAGTACTTC.

This chain uses TRBV7-6 with TRBJ2-7; D is perhaps TRBD2 (7 bases). CDR3 length equals 14 residues. Germline V lookup: CDR1 SGHVS, CDR2 FNYEAQ. V gave up 5 bases and J gave up 6 bases, with 17 bases separating them. In DNA form, the CDR3 reads TGTGCCAGCAGCCCGGACACGGGGGGCATCGAGCAGTACTTC. It specifies CASSPDTGGIEQYF.

This clonotype was picked up a small number of times. The chain couples TRBV7-3 to TRBJ2-2; D remains unclear. In germline, CDR1 is SGHTA, CDR2 FQGTGA. The CDR3 length is 13 residues. The V end lost 7 bases, the J end lost 0 bases, and 6 bases lay between the germline ends. In nucleotides, the CDR3 is TGTGCCAGCACCCGCCCGAACACCGGGGAGCTGTTTTTT. Amino acid sequence: CASTRPNTGELFF.

The rearrangement joins TRBV12-3 or TRBV12-4 to TRBJ1-5, with D possibly matching TRBD1 (5 bases). This CDR3 is 16 amino acids long. Trimming stripped 5 bases from V and 1 base from J, with 15 bases between. DNA of the CDR3: TGTGCCAGCAGTAAAAATCCGGGACCCAGCAATCAGCCCCAGCATTTT. Protein product: CASSKNPGPSNQPQHF.

This sequence joins TRBV29-1 and TRBJ1-2; TRBD1 might be the D (5 bases). Trimming shortened V by 0 bases and J by 5 bases, and 13 bases separated the two germline ends. The CDR3 is 14 residues long. CDR1 and CDR2 from the germline V gene are SQVTM and ANQGSEA. DNA of the CDR3: TGCAGCGTTGAAGATCCCCAGGGATGGTATGGCTACACCTTC. Translation: CSVEDPQGWYGYTF.

This chain uses TRBV5-6 with TRBJ2-1, with TRBD2 matching 9 bases. The CDR3 totals 15 residues. Germline CDR1 and CDR2: SGHDT and YYEEEE. The V segment lost 2 bases and the J segment 0 bases; nucleotides outside the gene matches: 0. The CDR3 DNA sequence: TGTGCCAGCAGCTTACTAGCGGGCTCCTACAATGAGCAGTTCTTC. This encodes CASSLLAGSYNEQFF. Looking up the rest from reference TRBV5-6 and TRBJ2-1 gives the full variable domain: DAGVTQSPTHLIKTRGQQVTLRCSPKSGHDTVSWYQQALGQGPQFIFQYYEEEERQRGNFPDRFSGHQFPNYSSELNVNALLLGDSALYLCASSLLAGSYNEQFFGPGTRLTVL.

The V call is TRBV24-1, the J call TRBJ2-3, with D tentatively TRBD2 (6 bases). The CDR3 runs to 19 residues. Germline CDR1 is KGHDR and CDR2 is SFDVKD. Trimming took off 2 bases at V and 0 bases at J, with 20 bases between the two ends. The DNA of the CDR3 is TGTGCCACCAGTGATTCCCCTCCCGGGACTGATTCTAGCACAGATACGCAGTATTTT. Translating gives CATSDSPPGTDSSTDTQYF.

This chain joins TRBV7-8 and TRBJ1-1, with D maybe TRBD1 (5 bases). CDR1 SGHVS and CDR2 FQNEAQ come from the germline V gene. This CDR3 comprises 14 residues. V was clipped by 5 bases and J by 1 base, with 11 bases between them. The CDR3 DNA sequence: TGTGCCAGCAGCCTAACGGACACGAACACTGAAGCTTTCTTT. This sequence encodes CASSLTDTNTEAFF. Combining the CDR3 with reference TRBV7-8 and TRBJ1-1 gives the whole variable domain GAGVSQSPRYKVAKRGQDVALRCDPISGHVSLFWYQQALGQGPEFLTYFQNEAQLDKSGLPSDRFFAERPEGSVSTLKIQRTQQEDSAVYLCASSLTDTNTEAFFGQGTRLTVV.